The text below deals with one T cell receptor beta chain. What it binds is not known. The entry originates in a study of T cell responses to AZD1222 COVID-19 vaccine. Study as a whole: Pooled samples include second doses given at about 4 or 12 weeks.

Sequenced by immunoSEQ multiplex PCR; TCRdb stores in-frame clones only, minus some. In the table there are under 150,000 clones, about 91% of which are singletons. This CDR3 comprises 13 residues. CDR1 and CDR2 (germline): SGHRS, YFSETQ. V lost 0 bases, J lost 5 bases, and 8 bases lay in between. Study results and limitations: White British ancestry dominated among donors, who included more females, and clonal diversity was possibly underestimated.

The TCR comes from an adult in good health. The chain recombines TRBV5-1 with TRBJ1-2; D call uncertain. This sample comprised peripheral blood, obtained on day 0 of AZD1222 vaccination. The CDR3 spells CASSLGADYGYTF. The CDR3, as DNA: TGCGCCAGCAGCTTGGGGGCGGATTATGGCTACACCTTC.